The next 23 T cell receptor beta chains were all read from a single sample in a study of blood T cell repertoires in COVID-19. Measured with immunoSEQ multiplex PCR; TCRdb has only the in-frame clones, and not every one. The table records 210,000 or so clones, around 80% of them present only once. Sequencing was done on a sample of peripheral blood. The receptors originated from a human donor in a cohort sampled during active COVID-19.

The rearrangement joins TRBV12-3 or TRBV12-4 to TRBJ1-6; D remains unclear. There are 12 residues in the CDR3. V was trimmed by 5 bases and J by 9 bases, leaving 8 bases between them. For the CDR3, the DNA is TGTGCCAGCAGTATAAGGAGTTCACCCCTCCACTTT. Residues: CASSIRSSPLHF.

This clone appeared a single time. The rearrangement uses TRBV28 and TRBJ1-5, with D hard to call. The length of the CDR3 is 14 residues. Germline values: CDR1 MDHEN, CDR2 SYDVKM. Trimming pared 7 bases from V and 0 bases from J, leaving 10 bases between. The CDR3 DNA reads TGTGCCAGCACCCGCACGGGTAGCAATCAGCCCCAGCATTTT. This codes for CASTRTGSNQPQHF.

The J gene is TRBJ2-2, the V gene TRBV9; no definite D call. The germline gives CDR1 SGDLS, CDR2 YYNGEE. This CDR3 comprises 12 residues. V lost 3 bases and J lost 6, with 6 bases in between. CDR3 loop: CASSERPGELFF. In DNA form, the CDR3 reads TGTGCCAGCAGCGAGAGGCCCGGGGAGCTGTTTTTT.

V is TRBV4-3 and J is TRBJ2-3, with D unclear. The V and J ends lost 0 bases and 0 bases respectively, with 7 bases between them. Germline CDR1 and CDR2: LGHNA and YSLEER. This CDR3 has 15 residues. CDR3 nucleotide sequence: TGCGCCAGCAGCCAAGAATATCCTAGCACAGATACGCAGTATTTT. Translating gives CASSQEYPSTDTQYF.

Concerning this clone: Additional DNA sequences in this sample encode the identical CDR3. V and J are TRBV5-1 and TRBJ2-3; 10 bases are a match to TRBD2. The length of the CDR3 is 16 residues. Germline V gene lookup returns CDR1 SGHRS and CDR2 YFSETQ. J gave up 1 base and V 0 bases, and 2 bases lay outside the gene matches. The CDR3 coding sequence is TGCGCCAGCAGCTTGGGGACTAGCGGACGCACAGATACGCAGTATTTT. It codes for CASSLGTSGRTDTQYF.

V and J are TRBV7-2 and TRBJ1-1, with no clear D. The CDR3 covers 13 residues. Looked up from germline, CDR1 is SGHTA and CDR2 is FQGNSA. Deletions cut 1 base from V and 5 bases from J, with 8 bases between. The CDR3 sequence is CASSLGEGTEAFF. The CDR3 DNA reads TGTGCCAGCAGCTTAGGGGAGGGAACTGAAGCTTTCTTT.

V is TRBV10-3 and J is TRBJ2-5, with D uncertain. Trimming pared 0 bases from V and 5 bases from J, leaving 10 bases between. This CDR3 is built from 14 residues. Germline CDR1 ENHRY, CDR2 SYGVKD. The CDR3 nucleotides read TGTGCCATCAGTGAGTCGATACTCCCGGAGACCCAGTACTTC. Translated, it gives CAISESILPETQYF.

The rearrangement uses TRBV27 and TRBJ1-2; 9 bases align to TRBD1. In germline, CDR1 is MNHEY, CDR2 SMNVEV (reference sequence). This CDR3 comprises 14 residues. V shed 5 bases and J 4 bases; nucleotides not matched to a gene: 5. The CDR3 coding sequence is TGTGCCAGCAGTCTACGGACAGGGGTCTATGGCTACACCTTC. Translating gives CASSLRTGVYGYTF.

This clone was seen a single time. The rearrangement links TRBV10-1 to TRBJ2-1; D call uncertain. CDR3 length: 12 amino acids. V lost 11 bases to trimming and J lost 7 bases, with 15 bases between them. CDR1 and CDR2 (germline): WNHNN, SYGVQD (reference sequence). The CDR3: CARGPGSNEQFF. The DNA for the CDR3 is TGCGCCCGAGGTCCCGGGTCGAATGAGCAGTTCTTC.

The genes are TRBV5-4 and TRBJ1-2, with no clear D. The germline V gene has CDR1 SGHNT and CDR2 YYREEE (reference sequence). This CDR3 has 13 amino acids. V lost 10 bases and J 0 bases, leaving 13 bases between the germline ends. The CDR3 region is CAFQAKANYGYTF. In DNA, the CDR3 is TGTGCCTTCCAGGCGAAAGCTAACTATGGCTACACCTTC.

The chain employs TRBV5-8 and TRBJ2-7, with 8 bases matching TRBD1. This CDR3 has 14 amino acids. Germline V lookup: CDR1 SGHTS, CDR2 YDEGEE. V lost 4 bases and J lost 3; bases outside the gene matches: 6. The chain's CDR3 is CASSPGQARYEQYF. CDR3 bases: TGTGCCAGCAGCCCGGGACAGGCCCGCTACGAGCAGTACTTC. The full variable domain, rest sourced from reference TRBV5-8 and TRBJ2-7, is EAGVTQSPTHLIKTRGQQATLRCSPISGHTSVYWYQQALGLGLQFLLWYDEGEERNRGNFPPRFSGRQFPNYSSELNVNALELEDSALYLCASSPGQARYEQYFGPGTRLTVT.

The chain has TRBV27 and TRBJ1-5; 10 bases are shared with TRBD1. Per the germline V gene, CDR1 is MNHEY and CDR2 is SMNVEV (reference sequence). The length of the CDR3 is 20 residues. The junction had 20 bases not matched to a gene; V was cut back by 7 bases and J by 2 bases. The CDR3 DNA follows: TGTGCCAGCACCCAATATCCCCCAATGACAGGGGGCGATCGCAATCAGCCCCAGCATTTT. The encoded protein is CASTQYPPMTGGDRNQPQHF.

This clone was observed a single time. This chain's CDR3 is CASSLAIRGYEQYF. CDR3 bases: TGTGCCAGCAGCTTAGCAATCAGGGGTTACGAGCAGTACTTC. The chain recombines TRBV7-2 with TRBJ2-7, with D possibly matching TRBD1 (6 bases). V lost 0 bases, J lost 4 bases, and 10 bases lay in between. The germline V gene encodes CDR1 SGHTA and CDR2 FQGNSA. This CDR3 comprises 14 residues.

The J gene is TRBJ1-2, the V gene TRBV3-1 (or the pseudogene TRBV3-2); perhaps TRBD1 as D (6 bases). The length of the CDR3 is 16 residues. Germline V gives CDR1 LGHDT, CDR2 YNNKEL (reference sequence). With 3 bases removed from V and 4 bases from J, the gap between germline ends came to 18 bases. CDR3 residues: CASSHGGGRIIYGYTF. The CDR3 DNA reads as TGTGCCAGCAGCCATGGGGGCGGCAGGATCATCTATGGCTACACCTTC.

The J gene is TRBJ2-4, the V gene TRBV24-1, with TRBD1 matching 7 bases. Unmatched junction bases numbered 9, after V lost 4 bases and J lost 1 base. There are 17 residues in the CDR3. Germline values: CDR1 KGHDR, CDR2 SFDVKD. The CDR3 protein is CATSEVQGPGAKNIQYF. In DNA form, the CDR3 reads TGTGCCACCAGTGAAGTACAGGGGCCGGGGGCCAAAAACATTCAGTACTTC.

The rearrangement uses TRBV4-3 and TRBJ2-7; TRBD1 agrees at 7 bases. V dropped 4 bases and J dropped 3; count of bases not matched to a gene: 9. Germline CDR1 is LGHNA and CDR2 is YSLEER. The CDR3 runs to 15 residues. The CDR3 region has the DNA TGCGCCAGCAGCCGAGACAGGGCTGGAAGCTACGAGCAGTACTTC. Encoded protein: CASSRDRAGSYEQYF.

A single count supports this clone. V gene TRBV27 combines with J gene TRBJ2-5; 9 nucleotides match TRBD1. The CDR3 covers 16 residues. Germline V gene data show CDR1 as MNHEY and CDR2 as SMNVEV (reference sequence). V lost 3 bases to trimming and J lost 5 bases; unmatched junction nucleotides: 10. Here the CDR3 reads CASSFARTGDLETQYF. CDR3 DNA: TGTGCCAGCAGTTTTGCCCGGACAGGGGACCTTGAGACCCAGTACTTC.

This clone was counted between two and nine times. This rearrangement joins TRBV30 to TRBJ1-2; D is perhaps TRBD1 (6 bases). Per the germline V gene, CDR1 is GTSNPN and CDR2 is SVGIG (reference sequence). V was trimmed by 2 bases and J by 4 bases, leaving 14 bases between them. This CDR3 spans 14 amino acids. CDR3 residues: CAWSSIGGSYGYTF. The CDR3 nucleotides are TGTGCCTGGAGTTCGATTGGGGGCTCCTATGGCTACACCTTC. Looking up the rest from reference TRBV30 and TRBJ1-2 gives the full variable domain: SQTIHQWPATLVQPVGSPLSLECTVEGTSNPNLYWYRQAAGRGLQLLFYSVGIGQISSEVPQNLSASRPQDRQFILSSKKLLLSDSGFYLCAWSSIGGSYGYTFGSGTRLTVV.

This clone was counted only a few times. This sample includes further DNA sequences coding for the same CDR3. The rearrangement links TRBV6-2 or TRBV6-3 to TRBJ2-7; 12 nucleotides match TRBD2. In germline, CDR1 is MNHEY, CDR2 SVGEGT. This CDR3 spans 15 amino acids. After removal of 5 bases from V and 0 bases from J, the junction contained 2 bases not matched to a gene. CDR3 coding DNA: TGTGCCAGCAGTCGACTAGCGGGGGTCTCCTACGAGCAGTACTTC. This gives the protein CASSRLAGVSYEQYF.

The chain links TRBV12-3 or TRBV12-4 to TRBJ1-2; D possibly corresponds to TRBD1 (6 bases). This CDR3 contains 12 residues. Trimming took off 4 bases at V and 5 bases at J, with 8 bases between the two ends. The CDR3 nucleotides read TGTGCCAGCAGTTACAGGGTTTATGGCTACACCTTC. This sequence encodes CASSYRVYGYTF.

The CDR3 sequence is CATSDRRGGAQETQYF. As DNA, the CDR3 is TGTGCCACCAGTGACCGCCGGGGAGGGGCCCAAGAGACCCAGTACTTC. V usage is TRBV24-1 and J usage is TRBJ2-5, with TRBD2 identical over 7 bases. V shed 4 bases, J shed 1 base, and the junction held 8 bases outside the gene matches. Germline V gives CDR1 KGHDR, CDR2 SFDVKD. This CDR3 is 16 amino acids long.

V gene TRBV5-4 combines with J gene TRBJ1-1, with 9 bases that match TRBD1. V lost 7 bases, J lost 1 base, and 5 bases stayed unmatched. There are 14 residues in the CDR3. Germline values: CDR1 SGHNT, CDR2 YYREEE (reference sequence). The DNA of the CDR3 is TGTGCCAGCGGAAGACAGGGGGGGAACACTGAAGCTTTCTTT. As protein: CASGRQGGNTEAFF. The complete variable domain, with remaining parts taken from reference TRBV5-4 and TRBJ1-1, reads ETGVTQSPTHLIKTRGQQVTLRCSSQSGHNTVSWYQQALGQGPQFIFQYYREEENGRGNFPPRFSGLQFPNYSSELNVNALELDDSALYLCASGRQGGNTEAFFGQGTRLTVV.

V gene TRBV4-1 combines with J gene TRBJ2-1; TRBD2 is a possible D gene (5 bases). The CDR3 length is 16 residues. The V end was cut by 4 bases, the J end by 0 bases, with 13 bases between. The germline V gene has CDR1 MGHRA and CDR2 YSYEKL. The CDR3 here is CASSRISTSSYNEQFF. The DNA for the CDR3 is TGCGCCAGCAGCCGGATATCTACTAGCTCCTACAATGAGCAGTTCTTC.